Reported below is one T cell receptor (beta chain). Here immunoSEQ multiplex PCR was the method, and the copy in TCRdb shows in-frame clones only, minus some. The data contain approximately 210,000 clones, roughly 79% of them singletons. The germline V gene encodes CDR1 LGHNA and CDR2 YNFKEQ. The CDR3 totals 17 residues. Trimming removed 1 base from V and 7 bases from J; junction bases left unmatched: 6. This record belongs to a study of blood T cell repertoires in COVID-19. Recovery among Cohort 3 donors was established by two negative PCRs, clearance, or symptom resolution. This chain links TRBV4-2 with TRBJ2-2; 13 bases are shared with TRBD2. The sequencing sample was made of PBMCs or T cells enriched from blood (not recorded which). This clonotype was obtained from a man between 40 and 49 years old who had recovered from COVID-19. The CDR3: CASSQAGTSGAVGELFF. CDR3 nucleotide sequence: TGTGCCAGCAGCCAAGCCGGGACTAGCGGGGCAGTCGGGGAGCTGTTTTTT.